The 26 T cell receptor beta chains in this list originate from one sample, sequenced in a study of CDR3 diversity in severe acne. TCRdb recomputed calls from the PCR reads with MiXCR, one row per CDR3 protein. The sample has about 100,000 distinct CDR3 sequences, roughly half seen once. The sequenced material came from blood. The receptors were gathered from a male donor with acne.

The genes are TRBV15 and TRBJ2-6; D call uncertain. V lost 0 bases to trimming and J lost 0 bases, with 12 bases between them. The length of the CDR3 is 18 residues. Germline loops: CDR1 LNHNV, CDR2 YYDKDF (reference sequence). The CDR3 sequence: CATSRDRLTLSGANVLTF. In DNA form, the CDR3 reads TGTGCCACCAGCAGAGATAGGCTGACACTCTCTGGGGCCAACGTCCTGACTTTC.

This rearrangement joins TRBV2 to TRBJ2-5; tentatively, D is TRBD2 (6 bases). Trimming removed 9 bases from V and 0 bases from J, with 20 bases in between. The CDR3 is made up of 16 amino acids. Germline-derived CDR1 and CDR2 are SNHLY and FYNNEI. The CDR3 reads CASGPRQRADQETQYF. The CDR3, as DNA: TGTGCCAGTGGACCCCGACAGCGGGCAGACCAAGAGACCCAGTACTTC.

CDR3 nucleotide sequence: TGTGCCAGCAGTTACCTCTTTAGTTCTGCGGGAGGGTTTAGGGAGACCCAGTACTTC. Encoded protein: CASSYLFSSAGGFRETQYF. The chain is built from TRBV6-5 and TRBJ2-5; 9 bases match TRBD2. The V segment lost 2 bases and the J segment 5 bases; nucleotides outside the gene matches: 18. The CDR3 has 19 amino acids. Germline assignment: CDR1 MNHEY and CDR2 SVGAGI.

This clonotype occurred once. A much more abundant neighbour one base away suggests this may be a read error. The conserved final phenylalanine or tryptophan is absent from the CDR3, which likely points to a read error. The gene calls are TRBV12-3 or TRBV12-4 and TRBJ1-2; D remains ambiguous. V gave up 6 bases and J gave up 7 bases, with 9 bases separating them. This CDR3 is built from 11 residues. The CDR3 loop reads CASSPGSGYTI. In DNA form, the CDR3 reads TGTGCCAGCAGCCCCGGGTCTGGCTACACCATC.

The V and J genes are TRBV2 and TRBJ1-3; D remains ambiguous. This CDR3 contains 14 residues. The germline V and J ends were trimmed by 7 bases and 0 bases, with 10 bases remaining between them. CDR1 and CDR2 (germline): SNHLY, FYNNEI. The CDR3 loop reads CASIPTTSGNTIYF. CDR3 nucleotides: TGTGCCAGCATCCCTACAACCTCTGGAAACACCATATATTTT.

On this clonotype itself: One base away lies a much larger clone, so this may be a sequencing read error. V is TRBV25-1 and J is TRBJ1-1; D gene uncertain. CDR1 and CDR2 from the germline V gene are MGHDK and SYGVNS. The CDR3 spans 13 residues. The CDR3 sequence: CVSSIGLNTEAFF. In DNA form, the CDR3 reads TGTGTCAGCAGTATAGGGCTGAACACTGAAGCTTTCTTT.

The CDR3 DNA sequence: TGTGCCACCAGCAGAGGGGGTCACGGGGAGCTGTACGTC. It is translated as CATSRGGHGELYV. The chain is built from TRBV15 and TRBJ2-7; weak D call: TRBD2 (5 bases). The germline V gene has CDR1 LNHNV and CDR2 YYDKDF (reference sequence). The CDR3 is 13 residues long.

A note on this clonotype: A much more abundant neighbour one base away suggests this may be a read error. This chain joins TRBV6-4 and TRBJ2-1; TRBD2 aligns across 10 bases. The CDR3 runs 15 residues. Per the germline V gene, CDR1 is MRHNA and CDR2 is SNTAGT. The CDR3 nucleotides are TGTGCCAGCAGTGACTCACTAGCGGGATACAATGGGCAGTTCTTC. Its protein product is CASSDSLAGYNGQFF.

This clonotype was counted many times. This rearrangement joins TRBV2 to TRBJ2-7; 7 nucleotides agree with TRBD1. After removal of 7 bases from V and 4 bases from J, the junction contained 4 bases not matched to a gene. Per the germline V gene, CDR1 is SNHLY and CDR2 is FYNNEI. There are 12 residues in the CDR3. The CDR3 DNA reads TGTGCCAGCATGCGACAGGGTTACGAGCAGTACTTC. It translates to CASMRQGYEQYF.

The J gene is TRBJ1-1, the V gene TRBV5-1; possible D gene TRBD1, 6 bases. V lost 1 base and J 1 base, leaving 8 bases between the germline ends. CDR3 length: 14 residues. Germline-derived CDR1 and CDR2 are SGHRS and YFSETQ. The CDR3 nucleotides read TGCGCCAGCAGCTTGCACAGGGAGAACACTGAAGCTTTCTTT. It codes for CASSLHRENTEAFF.

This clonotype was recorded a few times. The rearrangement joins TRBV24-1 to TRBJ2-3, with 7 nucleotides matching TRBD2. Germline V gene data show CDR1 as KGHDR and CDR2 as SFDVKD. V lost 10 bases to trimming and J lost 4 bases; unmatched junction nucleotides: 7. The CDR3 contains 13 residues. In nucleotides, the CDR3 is TGTGCCACGGAGACTAGCCGCGCAGATACGCAGTATTTT. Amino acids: CATETSRADTQYF.

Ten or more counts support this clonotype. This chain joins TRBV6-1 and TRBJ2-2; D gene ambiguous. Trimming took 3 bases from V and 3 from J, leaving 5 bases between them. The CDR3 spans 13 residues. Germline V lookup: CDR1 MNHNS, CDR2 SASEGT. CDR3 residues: CASSDADTGELFF. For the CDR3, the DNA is TGTGCCAGCAGTGACGCGGACACCGGGGAGCTGTTTTTT.

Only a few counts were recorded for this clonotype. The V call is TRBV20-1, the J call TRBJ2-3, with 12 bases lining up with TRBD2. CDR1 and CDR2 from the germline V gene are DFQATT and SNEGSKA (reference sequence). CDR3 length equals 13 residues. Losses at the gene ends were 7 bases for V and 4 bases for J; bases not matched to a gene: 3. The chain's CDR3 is CSGLAGESDTQYF. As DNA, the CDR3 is TGCAGTGGACTAGCGGGAGAGTCAGATACGCAGTATTTT.

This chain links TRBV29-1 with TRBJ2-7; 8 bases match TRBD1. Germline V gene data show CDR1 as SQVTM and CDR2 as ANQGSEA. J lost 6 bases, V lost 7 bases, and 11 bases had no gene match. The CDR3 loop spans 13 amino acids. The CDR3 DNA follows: TGCAGCGCCACGACAGGGGAAGAGCTCGAGCAGTACGTC. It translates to CSATTGEELEQYV.

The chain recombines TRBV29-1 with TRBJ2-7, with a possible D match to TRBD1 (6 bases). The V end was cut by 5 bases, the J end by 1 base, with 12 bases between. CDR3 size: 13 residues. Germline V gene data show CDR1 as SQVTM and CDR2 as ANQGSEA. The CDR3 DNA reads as TGCAGCGTTAGCCCGGGACAATCCTACGAGCAGTACTTC. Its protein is CSVSPGQSYEQYF.

The CDR3 nucleotides read TGCAGTGCTACAGGGGCTACTGGGGCCAATGAGCAGTTCTTC. It yields the protein CSATGATGANEQFF. This chain connects TRBV20-1 to TRBJ2-1, with D possibly being TRBD1 (6 bases). The CDR3 length is 14 residues. V was shortened by 4 bases and J by 6 bases, with 16 bases between the two germline ends. The germline V gene encodes CDR1 DFQATT and CDR2 SNEGSKA (reference sequence).

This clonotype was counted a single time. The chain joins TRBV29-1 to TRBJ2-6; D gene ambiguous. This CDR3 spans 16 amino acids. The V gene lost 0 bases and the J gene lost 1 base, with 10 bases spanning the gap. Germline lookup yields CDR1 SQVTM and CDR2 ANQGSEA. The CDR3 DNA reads TGCAGCGTTGAAGAGGTAACGCGGTCTGGGGCCAACGTCCTGACTTTC. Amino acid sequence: CSVEEVTRSGANVLTF.

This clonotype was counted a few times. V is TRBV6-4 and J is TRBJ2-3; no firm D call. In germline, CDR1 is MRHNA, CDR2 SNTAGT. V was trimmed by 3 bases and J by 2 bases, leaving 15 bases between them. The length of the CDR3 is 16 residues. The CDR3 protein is CASSETPGLHTDTQYF. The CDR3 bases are TGTGCCAGCAGTGAGACCCCGGGTTTGCACACAGATACGCAGTATTTT.

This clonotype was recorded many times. The chain's CDR3 is CASSQVPGPSNQPQHF. The CDR3 DNA sequence: TGCGCCAGCAGCCAAGTACCGGGTCCAAGCAATCAGCCCCAGCATTTT. The V call is TRBV4-1, the J call TRBJ1-5; D unclear. This CDR3 is built from 16 residues. Germline V gene lookup returns CDR1 MGHRA and CDR2 YSYEKL. Trimming took off 1 base at V and 1 base at J, with 11 bases between the two ends.

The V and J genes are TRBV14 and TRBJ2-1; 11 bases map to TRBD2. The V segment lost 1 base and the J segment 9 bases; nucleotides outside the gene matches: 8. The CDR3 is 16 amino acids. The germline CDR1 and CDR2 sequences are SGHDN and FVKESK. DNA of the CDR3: TGTGCCAGCAGCCAAGGAGTGACTAGCGGGAAAGGTGAGCAGTTCTTC. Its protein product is CASSQGVTSGKGEQFF. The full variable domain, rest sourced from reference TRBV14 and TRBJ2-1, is EAGVTQFPSHSVIEKGQTVTLRCDPISGHDNLYWYRRVMGKEIKFLLHFVKESKQDESGMPNNRFLAERTGGTYSTLKVQPAELEDSGVYFCASSQGVTSGKGEQFFGPGTRLTVL.

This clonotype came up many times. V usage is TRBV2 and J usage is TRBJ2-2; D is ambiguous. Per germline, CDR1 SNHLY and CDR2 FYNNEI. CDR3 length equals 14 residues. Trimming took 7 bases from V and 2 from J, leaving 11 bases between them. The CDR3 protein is CASKRSLNTGELFF. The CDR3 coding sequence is TGTGCCAGCAAAAGGAGTCTCAACACCGGGGAGCTGTTTTTT.

In DNA form, the CDR3 reads TGTGCCAGCAGTCGGCCCGGGACAGGGGACTACGAGCAGTACTTC. It is translated as CASSRPGTGDYEQYF. J is TRBJ2-7 and V is TRBV12-3 or TRBV12-4; 10 bases align to TRBD1. Trimming at V came to 5 bases and at J to 3 bases, leaving 7 bases not matched to a gene. The CDR3 spans 15 residues.

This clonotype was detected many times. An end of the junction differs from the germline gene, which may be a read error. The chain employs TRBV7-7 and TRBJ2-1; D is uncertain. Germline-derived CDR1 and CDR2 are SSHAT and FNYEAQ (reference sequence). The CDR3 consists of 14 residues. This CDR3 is CASSPSQLYNEQFF. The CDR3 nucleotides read TGTGCTAGCAGCCCATCCCAGTTATACAATGAGCAGTTCTTC.

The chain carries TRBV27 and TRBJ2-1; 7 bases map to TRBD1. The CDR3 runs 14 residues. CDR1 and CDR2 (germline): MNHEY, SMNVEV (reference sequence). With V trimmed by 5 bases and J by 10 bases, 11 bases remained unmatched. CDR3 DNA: TGTGCCAGCAGTCCGCGACAGGGTCCAGAGGAGCAGTTCTTC. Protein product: CASSPRQGPEEQFF.

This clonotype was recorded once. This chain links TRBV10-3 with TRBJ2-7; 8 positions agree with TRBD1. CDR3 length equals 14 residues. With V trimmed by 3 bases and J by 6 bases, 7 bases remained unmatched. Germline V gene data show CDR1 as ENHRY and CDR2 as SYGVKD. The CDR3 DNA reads TGTGCCATCAGTGAAGTGGGACAGGAGGGCGAGCAGTACTTC. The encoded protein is CAISEVGQEGEQYF.

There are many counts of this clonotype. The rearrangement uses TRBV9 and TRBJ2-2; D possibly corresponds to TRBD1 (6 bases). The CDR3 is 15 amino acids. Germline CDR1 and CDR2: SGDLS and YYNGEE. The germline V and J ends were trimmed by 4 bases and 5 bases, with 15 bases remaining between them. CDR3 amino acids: CASSPRTESTGELFF. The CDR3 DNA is TGTGCCAGCAGCCCGCGGACAGAGAGTACCGGGGAGCTGTTTTTT. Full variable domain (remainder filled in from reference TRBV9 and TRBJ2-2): DSGVTQTPKHLITATGQRVTLRCSPRSGDLSVYWYQQSLDQGLQFLIQYYNGEERAKGNILERFSAQQFPDLHSELNLSSLELGDSALYFCASSPRTESTGELFFGEGSRLTVL.